These 12 T cell receptor beta chains came from one sample sequenced in a study of tissue T cells after allogeneic stem cell transplantation. Assay: immunoSEQ multiplex PCR; the TCRdb copy retains only in-frame clones and omits some. The profile shows about 16,000 clones, roughly three quarters of them singletons. The sequencing input was spleen. These receptor sequences come from a female BALB/c mouse in good health. This line is of MHC haplotype H2-d.

Concerning this clone itself: The germline and genes are mouse ones. From the germline J gene comes the end of the CDR3, since the read stops 1 residue before it. J is TRBJ2-1 and V is TRBV1; unclear D gene. Germline CDR1 reads NSQYPW; CDR2 reads LRSPGD (reference sequence). The CDR3 is 14 amino acids. The V end lost 2 bases, the J end lost 0 bases, and 5 bases lay between the germline ends. The CDR3: CTCSAPDNYAEQFF. CDR3 DNA (partial): TGCACCTGCAGTGCACCGGATAACTATGCTGAGCAGTTC.

Note on this clone: The gene names given are mouse names. Read data end 1 residue before the CDR3 end; the end is taken from the germline J gene. The V call is TRBV4, the J call TRBJ2-4; 7 nucleotides match TRBD2. Germline assignment: CDR1 LGHDT and CDR2 YNNKQL (reference sequence). CDR3 length: 14 amino acids. With 4 bases clipped from V and 1 base from J, the junction kept 2 bases outside the gene matches. Here the CDR3 reads CASSSTGGQNTLYF. Partial CDR3 DNA: TGTGCCAGCAGCTCTACTGGGGGTCAAAACACCTTGTAC.

As regards this clone: Germline and genes here are mouse. Coverage ceases 1 residue before the CDR3 finishes, and the germline J gene fills in the end. The chain is built from TRBV13-2 and TRBJ2-7; 7 bases map to TRBD1. The CDR3 extends over 12 amino acids. The J segment lost 6 bases and the V segment lost 2 bases, leaving 2 bases of the junction unmatched. Per germline, CDR1 NNHNN and CDR2 SYGAGS (reference sequence). Partial CDR3 DNA: TGTGCCAGCGGTGAAACAGGGGTTGAACAGTAC. It is translated as CASGETGVEQY. The complete CDR3 reads CASGETGVEQYF.

As for this clone: Gene labels here are mouse ones. CDR3 loop: CASEGSSQNTLYF. Incomplete CDR3 DNA: TGTGCCAGCGAGGGCTCTAGTCAAAACACCTTGTAC. The chain carries TRBV3 and TRBJ2-4; D gene uncertain. Sequencing ends 1 residue short of the CDR3 end; the germline J gene provides the rest. In germline, CDR1 is SNHLY, CDR2 FYNGKV (reference sequence). The CDR3 totals 13 residues. Trimming shortened V by 8 bases and J by 0 bases, and 9 bases separated the two germline ends. The full variable domain, its missing parts supplied by reference TRBV3 and TRBJ2-4, is GPKVLQIPSHQIIDMGQMVTLNCDPVSNHLYFYWYKQILGQQMEFLVNFYNGKVMEKSKLFKDQFSVERPDGSYFTLKIQPTALEDSAVYFCASEGSSQNTLYFGAGTRLSVL.

With regard to this clone: The genes are named according to mouse. The read comes to an end 1 residue before the CDR3 does, leaving the germline J gene to fill in the end. The rearrangement joins TRBV14 to TRBJ1-1, with 8 bases matching TRBD1. In germline, CDR1 is SGHDT, CDR2 FRDEAV. V lost 4 bases to trimming and J lost 4 bases; unmatched junction nucleotides: 3. The CDR3 sequence is 13 residues long. The CDR3 loop is CASSPTGVTEVFF. CDR3 DNA (partial): TGTGCCAGCAGTCCGACAGGGGTCACAGAAGTCTTC.

Points on this clone: Each gene name is a mouse one. The read comes to an end 1 residue before the CDR3 does, leaving the germline J gene to fill in the end. This chain connects TRBV13-2 to TRBJ1-1; D remains ambiguous. This CDR3 contains 13 residues. The V gene's germline CDR1 is NNHNN and CDR2 SYGAGS (reference sequence). V dropped 0 bases and J dropped 8 bases, with 11 bases sitting between them. The DNA read from the CDR3 is TGTGCCAGCGGTGATGGAGGCAGTAGGGAAGTCTTC. Protein: CASGDGGSREVF. The entire CDR3 sequence reads CASGDGGSREVFF.

Concerning this clone: Mouse gene names and germline throughout. The read halts 1 residue ahead of the CDR3 end, with the missing end drawn from the germline J gene. The V call is TRBV5, the J call TRBJ2-5, with TRBD2 identical over 8 bases. Germline V gene sequence: CDR1 LGHNA, CDR2 YNLKQL (reference sequence). Losses at the gene ends were 4 bases for V and 3 bases for J; bases not matched to a gene: 3. The CDR3 is made up of 14 amino acids. The CDR3 loop reads CASSPDWGQDTQYF. CDR3 DNA (partial): TGTGCCAGCAGCCCTGACTGGGGTCAAGACACCCAGTAC.

On this clone: Any gene name here is a mouse gene name. The read falls 1 residue short of the CDR3 end, and the missing part is taken from the germline J gene. The chain uses TRBV29 and TRBJ1-4; D remains unclear. The V gene's germline CDR1 is MSHET and CDR2 SYDVDS. V was trimmed by 2 bases and J by 6 bases, leaving 4 bases between them. The CDR3 has 12 amino acids. The CDR3: CASSLKDERLFF. CDR3 DNA (partial): TGTGCTAGCAGTTTAAAGGACGAAAGATTATTT.

This clone was counted once. Genes and germline come from the mouse. The missing CDR3 end, 1 residue past where the read stops, is filled in from the germline J gene. The J gene is TRBJ2-1, the V gene TRBV2, with a tentative D call TRBD1 (5 bases). Per germline, CDR1 LGHNA and CDR2 YSYQKL. The CDR3 sequence is 16 residues long. Trimming shortened V by 0 bases and J by 1 base, and 10 bases separated the two germline ends. The CDR3 loop reads CASSQDFGQNYAEQFF. CDR3 DNA, as far as it was read: TGTGCCAGCAGCCAAGATTTTGGACAAAACTATGCTGAGCAGTTC.

There are a few counts of this clone. Gene names and germline match the mouse. The observed sequence ends 1 residue before the CDR3 terminus, with the missing tail filled in from the germline J gene. The chain employs TRBV2 and TRBJ2-3; 9 positions match TRBD2. Germline lookup yields CDR1 LGHNA and CDR2 YSYQKL. V gave up 0 bases and J gave up 0 bases; unmatched junction bases: 4. This CDR3 comprises 17 residues. CDR3 DNA, as far as it was read: TGTGCCAGCAGCCAAGACGGGACTGGGCCTAGTGCAGAAACGCTGTAT. It is translated as CASSQDGTGPSAETLY. The CDR3 as a whole reads CASSQDGTGPSAETLYF.

As to this clone: All gene names here are mouse names. The missing CDR3 end, 1 residue past where the read stops, is filled in from the germline J gene. The chain uses TRBV13-2 and TRBJ2-7; maybe TRBD1 (5 bases). CDR1 and CDR2 (germline): NNHNN, SYGAGS (reference sequence). The ends were cut back, 1 base at V and 7 bases at J, with 9 bases in the middle. CDR3 size: 12 residues. The CDR3 is CASGDIGVEQYF. The sequenced CDR3 bases are TGTGCCAGCGGTGATATAGGGGTCGAACAGTAC.

This clone came up a few times. Here the gene names and germline are mouse. The observed sequence ends 1 residue before the CDR3 terminus, with the missing tail filled in from the germline J gene. J is TRBJ2-1 and V is TRBV13-1, with 11 positions matching TRBD1. V gave up 2 bases and J gave up 10 bases; unmatched junction bases: 2. The CDR3 is 13 amino acids. CDR1 is NSHNY, CDR2 SYGAGN, per germline. CDR3 residues: CASSDRDRGEQFF. CDR3 bases read: TGTGCCAGCAGTGACAGGGACAGGGGGGAGCAGTTC.